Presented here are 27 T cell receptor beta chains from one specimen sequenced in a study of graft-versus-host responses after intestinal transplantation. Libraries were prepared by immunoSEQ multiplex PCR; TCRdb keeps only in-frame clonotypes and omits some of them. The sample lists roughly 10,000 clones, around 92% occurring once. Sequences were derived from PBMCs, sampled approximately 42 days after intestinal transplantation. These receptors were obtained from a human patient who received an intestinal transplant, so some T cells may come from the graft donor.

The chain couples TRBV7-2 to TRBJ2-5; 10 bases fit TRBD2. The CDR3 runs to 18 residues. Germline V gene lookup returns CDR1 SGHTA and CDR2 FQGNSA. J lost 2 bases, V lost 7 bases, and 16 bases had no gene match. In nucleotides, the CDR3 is TGTGCCAGCACCCCCTCGGCCCTAGCGGGGGAACCACAAGAGACCCAGTACTTC. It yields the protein CASTPSALAGEPQETQYF.

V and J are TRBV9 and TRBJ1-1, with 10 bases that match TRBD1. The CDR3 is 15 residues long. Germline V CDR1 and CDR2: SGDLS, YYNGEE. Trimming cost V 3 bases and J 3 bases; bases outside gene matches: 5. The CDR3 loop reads CASSAHGQGDTEAFF. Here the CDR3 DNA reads TGTGCCAGCAGCGCCCACGGACAGGGGGACACTGAAGCTTTCTTT.

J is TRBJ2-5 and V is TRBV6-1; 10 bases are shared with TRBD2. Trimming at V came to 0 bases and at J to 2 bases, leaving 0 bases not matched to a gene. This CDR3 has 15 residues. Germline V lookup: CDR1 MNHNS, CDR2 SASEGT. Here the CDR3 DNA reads TGTGCCAGCAGTGAAGCTAGCGGGGGGCAAGAGACCCAGTACTTC. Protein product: CASSEASGGQETQYF.

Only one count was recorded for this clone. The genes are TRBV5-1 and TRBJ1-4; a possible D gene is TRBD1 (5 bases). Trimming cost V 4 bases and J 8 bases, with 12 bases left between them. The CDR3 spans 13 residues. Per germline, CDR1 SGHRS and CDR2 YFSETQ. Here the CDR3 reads CASSPWGTEKLFF. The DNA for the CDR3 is TGCGCCAGCAGCCCTTGGGGGACGGAAAAACTGTTTTTT. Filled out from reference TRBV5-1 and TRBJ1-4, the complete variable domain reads KAGVTQTPRYLIKTRGQQVTLSCSPISGHRSVSWYQQTPGQGLQFLFEYFSETQRNKGNFPGRFSGRQFSNSRSEMNVSTLELGDSALYLCASSPWGTEKLFFGSGTQLSVL.

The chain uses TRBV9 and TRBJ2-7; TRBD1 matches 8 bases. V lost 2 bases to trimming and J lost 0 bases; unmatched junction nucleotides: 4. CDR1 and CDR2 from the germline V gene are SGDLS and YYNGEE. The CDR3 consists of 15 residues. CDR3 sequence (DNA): TGTGCCAGCAGCGTCGGACAGGGAACCTCCTACGAGCAGTACTTC. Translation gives CASSVGQGTSYEQYF.

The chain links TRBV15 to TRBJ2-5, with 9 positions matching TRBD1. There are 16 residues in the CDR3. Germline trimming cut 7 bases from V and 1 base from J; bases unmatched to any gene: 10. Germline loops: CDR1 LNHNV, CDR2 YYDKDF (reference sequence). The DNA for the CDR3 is TGTGCCACCACCCTAGGGGGGACAGGGCCCCAAGAGACCCAGTACTTC. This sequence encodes CATTLGGTGPQETQYF.

CDR3 sequence reads: CASSSGLQETQYF. The CDR3 region has the DNA TGTGCCAGCAGCTCCGGGCTACAAGAGACCCAGTACTTC. This chain links TRBV7-3 with TRBJ2-5; D not resolved. Germline-derived CDR1 and CDR2 are SGHTA and FQGTGA. The germline V and J ends were trimmed by 4 bases and 2 bases, with 8 bases remaining between them. The CDR3 totals 13 residues.

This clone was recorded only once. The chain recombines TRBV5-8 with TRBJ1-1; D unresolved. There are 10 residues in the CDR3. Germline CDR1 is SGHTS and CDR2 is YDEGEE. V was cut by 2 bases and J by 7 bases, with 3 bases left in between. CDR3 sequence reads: CASSFLEAFF. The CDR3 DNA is TGTGCCAGCAGCTTTCTTGAAGCTTTCTTT.

The CDR3 loop is CASSRNRVWETQYF. In DNA, the CDR3 is TGTGCCAGCAGTCGCAACAGGGTTTGGGAGACCCAGTACTTC. The V and J genes are TRBV6-5 and TRBJ2-5; D possibly corresponds to TRBD1 (6 bases). This CDR3 is built from 14 residues. Trimming removed 5 bases at V and 5 bases at J, with 15 bases between. Per the germline V gene, CDR1 is MNHEY and CDR2 is SVGAGI.

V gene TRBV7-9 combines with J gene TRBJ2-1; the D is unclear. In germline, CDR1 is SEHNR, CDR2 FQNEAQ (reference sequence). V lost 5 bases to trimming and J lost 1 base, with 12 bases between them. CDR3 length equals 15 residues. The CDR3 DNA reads TGTGCCAGCAGCCCCTCTGTGGGTTCCTACAATGAGCAGTTCTTC. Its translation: CASSPSVGSYNEQFF.

In nucleotides, the CDR3 is TGTGCCAGCAGCCGCGGACAGGGCGATCAGCCCCAGCATTTT. Encoded protein: CASSRGQGDQPQHF. The chain carries TRBV6-6 and TRBJ1-5, with TRBD1 matching over 8 bases. Germline-derived CDR1 and CDR2 are MNHNY and SVGAGI (reference sequence). The CDR3 extends over 14 amino acids. With V trimmed by 6 bases and J by 5 bases, 6 bases remained unmatched.

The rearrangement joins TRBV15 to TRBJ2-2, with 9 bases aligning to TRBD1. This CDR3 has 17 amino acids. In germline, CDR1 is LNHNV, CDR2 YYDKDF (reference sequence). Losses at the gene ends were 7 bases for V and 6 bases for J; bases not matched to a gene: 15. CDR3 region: CATTLLGWDRVAGELFF. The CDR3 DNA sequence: TGTGCCACCACCCTCCTCGGGTGGGACAGGGTCGCCGGGGAGCTGTTTTTT. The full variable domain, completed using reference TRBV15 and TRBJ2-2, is DAMVIQNPRYQVTQFGKPVTLSCSQTLNHNVMYWYQQKSSQAPKLLFHYYDKDFNNEADTPDNFQSRRPNTSFCFLDIRSPGLGDTAMYLCATTLLGWDRVAGELFFGEGSRLTVL.

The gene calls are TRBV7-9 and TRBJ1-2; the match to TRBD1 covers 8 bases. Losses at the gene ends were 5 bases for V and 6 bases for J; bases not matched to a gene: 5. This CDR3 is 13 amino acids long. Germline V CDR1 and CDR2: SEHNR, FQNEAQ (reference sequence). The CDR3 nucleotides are TGTGCCAGCAGCCTAATGACAGGGGATGGCTACACCTTC. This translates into CASSLMTGDGYTF.

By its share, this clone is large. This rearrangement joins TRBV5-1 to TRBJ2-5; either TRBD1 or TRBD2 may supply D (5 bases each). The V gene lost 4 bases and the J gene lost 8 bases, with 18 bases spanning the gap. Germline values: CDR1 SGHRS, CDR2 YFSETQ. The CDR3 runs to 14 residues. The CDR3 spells CASSPGPGVGTQYF. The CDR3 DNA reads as TGCGCCAGCAGCCCGGGACCTGGGGTTGGAACCCAGTACTTC.

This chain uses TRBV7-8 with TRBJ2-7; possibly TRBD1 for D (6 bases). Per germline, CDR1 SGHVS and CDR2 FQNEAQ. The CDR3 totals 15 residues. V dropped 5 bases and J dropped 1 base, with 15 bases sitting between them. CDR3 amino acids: CASSPGTSSSYEQYF. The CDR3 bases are TGTGCCAGCAGCCCCGGGACAAGTTCATCCTACGAGCAGTACTTC.

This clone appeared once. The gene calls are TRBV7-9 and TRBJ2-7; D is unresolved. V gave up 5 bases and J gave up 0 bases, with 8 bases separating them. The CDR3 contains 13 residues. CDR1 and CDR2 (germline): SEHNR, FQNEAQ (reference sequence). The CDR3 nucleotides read TGTGCCAGCAGCCCACCGAACTCCTACGAGCAGTACTTC. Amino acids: CASSPPNSYEQYF.

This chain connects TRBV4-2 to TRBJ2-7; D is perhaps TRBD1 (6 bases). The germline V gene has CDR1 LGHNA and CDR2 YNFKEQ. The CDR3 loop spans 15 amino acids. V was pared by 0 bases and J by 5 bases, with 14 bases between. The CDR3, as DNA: TGTGCCAGCAGCCAAGAGAATACAGGGATGGACGAGCAGTACTTC. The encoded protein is CASSQENTGMDEQYF.

The CDR3 reads CASSPRQVGDFEAFF. CDR3 sequence (DNA): TGTGCCAGCAGCCCCCGACAGGTAGGGGACTTTGAAGCTTTCTTT. The V gene is TRBV7-9, the J gene TRBJ1-1; maybe TRBD1 (6 bases). Germline assignment: CDR1 SEHNR and CDR2 FQNEAQ (reference sequence). V was pared by 5 bases and J by 7 bases, with 20 bases between. The CDR3 contains 15 residues. Filled out from reference TRBV7-9 and TRBJ1-1, the complete variable domain reads DTGVSQNPRHKITKRGQNVTFRCDPISEHNRLYWYRQTLGQGPEFLTYFQNEAQLEKSRLLSDRFSAERPKGSFSTLEIQRTEQGDSAMYLCASSPRQVGDFEAFFGQGTRLTVV.

CDR3 sequence: CASSGDRGREAFF. CDR3 DNA sequence: TGCGCCAGCAGTGGGGACAGGGGGCGCGAAGCTTTCTTT. The genes are TRBV10-1 and TRBJ1-1, with 12 bases fitting TRBD1. Trimming cost V 4 bases and J 8 bases; bases outside gene matches: 2. The germline gives CDR1 WNHNN, CDR2 SYGVQD (reference sequence). This CDR3 spans 13 amino acids.

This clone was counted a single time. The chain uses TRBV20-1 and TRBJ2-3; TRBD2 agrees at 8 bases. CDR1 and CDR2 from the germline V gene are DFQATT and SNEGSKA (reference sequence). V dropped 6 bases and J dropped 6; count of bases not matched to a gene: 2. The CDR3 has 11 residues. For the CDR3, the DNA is TGCAGTGCCGGGGGGGCGGATACGCAGTATTTT. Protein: CSAGGADTQYF.

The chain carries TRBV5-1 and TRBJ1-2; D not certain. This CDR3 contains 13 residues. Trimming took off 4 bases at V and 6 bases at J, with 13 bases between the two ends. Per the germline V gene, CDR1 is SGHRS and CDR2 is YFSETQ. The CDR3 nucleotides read TGCGCCAGCAGCGCACCGGACTTTGATGGCTACACCTTC. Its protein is CASSAPDFDGYTF.

Here the CDR3 reads CASSQGTSVADTQYF. The CDR3 nucleotides are TGTGCCAGCAGCCAAGGGACTAGCGTGGCAGATACGCAGTATTTT. V gene TRBV14 combines with J gene TRBJ2-3; 9 bases fit TRBD2. V trimming: 1 base; J trimming: 4 bases; junction bases outside the gene matches: 3. The germline V gene encodes CDR1 SGHDN and CDR2 FVKESK. This CDR3 is built from 15 residues.

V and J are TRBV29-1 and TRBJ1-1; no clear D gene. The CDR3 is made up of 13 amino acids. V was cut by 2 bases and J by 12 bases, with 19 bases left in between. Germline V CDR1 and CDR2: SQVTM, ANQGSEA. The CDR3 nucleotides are TGCAGCGTTGAATTTTATGCAGGCCTGAGCCCTTTCTTT. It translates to CSVEFYAGLSPFF.

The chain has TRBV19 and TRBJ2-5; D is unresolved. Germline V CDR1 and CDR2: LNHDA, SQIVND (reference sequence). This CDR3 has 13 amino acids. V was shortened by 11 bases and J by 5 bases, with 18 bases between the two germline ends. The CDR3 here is CAASLGGEETQYF. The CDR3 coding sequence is TGTGCCGCCTCCCTGGGTGGAGAGGAGACCCAGTACTTC.

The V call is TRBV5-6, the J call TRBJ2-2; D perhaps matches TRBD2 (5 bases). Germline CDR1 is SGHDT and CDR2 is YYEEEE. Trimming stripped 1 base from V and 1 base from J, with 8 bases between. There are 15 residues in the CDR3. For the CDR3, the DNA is TGTGCCAGCAGCTTGTACGGGATGAACACCGGGGAGCTGTTTTTT. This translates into CASSLYGMNTGELFF.

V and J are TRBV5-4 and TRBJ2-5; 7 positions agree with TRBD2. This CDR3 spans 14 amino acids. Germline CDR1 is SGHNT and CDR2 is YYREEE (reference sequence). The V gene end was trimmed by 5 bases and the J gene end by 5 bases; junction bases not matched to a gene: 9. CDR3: CASRPGLVAETQYF. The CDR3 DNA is TGTGCCAGCAGGCCAGGACTAGTGGCGGAGACCCAGTACTTC.

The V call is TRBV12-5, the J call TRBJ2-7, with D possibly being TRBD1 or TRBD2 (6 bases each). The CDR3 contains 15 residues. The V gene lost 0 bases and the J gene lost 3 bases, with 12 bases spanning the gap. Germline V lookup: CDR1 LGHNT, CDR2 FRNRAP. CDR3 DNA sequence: TGTGCTAGTGGTTTGGTGGAGGGACACCTCTACGAGCAGTACTTC. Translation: CASGLVEGHLYEQYF.